This note documents a single T cell receptor (beta chain) sequence. This entry belongs to a study of control samples from healthy donors and cancer patients. The germline V and J ends were trimmed by 5 bases and 3 bases, with 11 bases remaining between them. In germline, CDR1 is SGDLS, CDR2 YYNGEE. The CDR3 length is 14 residues. Profiling relied on immunoSEQ multiplex PCR, and the TCRdb table lists in-frame clones only, not all of them. The profile covers over 100,000 clones, with 80% to 95% appearing a single time and 5.5% taken by the ten largest. The source material was blood. The chain employs TRBV9 and TRBJ1-4, with D tentatively TRBD1 (6 bases). The source is a man aged 18 to 29 in good health. CDR3 DNA: TGTGCCAGCAGTCGACAGGTCTCTAATGAAAAACTGTTTTTT. Its protein is CASSRQVSNEKLFF.